This T cell receptor beta chain was identified in a study of monozygotic twins with inflammatory bowel disease. Study-level points and caveats: Especially with disease activity, IBD patients shared fewer clonotypes with others than healthy twins did.

TCRdb re-called the 5' RACE reads; one entry per CDR3 protein, DNA not given. In all, the sample yields more than 75,000 distinct CDR3 sequences. Notes on this clonotype: Its antigen remains unknown.

The CDR3 totals 13 residues. Germline CDR1 reads SGHRS; CDR2 reads YFSETQ. Sequenced sample: blood. The sequence derives from a human donor with ulcerative colitis or Crohn's disease, or a healthy co-twin of an affected twin (not recorded which). The rearrangement links TRBV5-1 to TRBJ1-1. CDR3 sequence: CASSWDQMKMSFF.